Listed here are 30 T cell receptor beta chains from one sample, sequenced in a study of blood T cell repertoires in COVID-19. Data came from immunoSEQ multiplex PCR; TCRdb stores just in-frame clones and leaves some out. The sample includes 53,000 or so clones, 86% seen only once; the top ten take roughly 10%. Sequenced material: peripheral blood. These receptors were taken from a man in his sixties or seventies with active COVID-19.

The V gene is TRBV5-1, the J gene TRBJ1-2; possibly TRBD1 for D (6 bases). This CDR3 has 16 residues. The germline V gene has CDR1 SGHRS and CDR2 YFSETQ. V lost 4 bases and J 2 bases, leaving 18 bases between the germline ends. The CDR3 loop is CASSPGQSGTNYGYTF. The CDR3 DNA is TGCGCCAGCAGCCCTGGGCAGTCCGGGACAAACTATGGCTACACCTTC.

The V and J genes are TRBV5-4 and TRBJ2-1, with 9 bases identical to TRBD2. Germline loops: CDR1 SGHNT, CDR2 YYREEE (reference sequence). The CDR3 sequence is 15 residues long. V dropped 3 bases and J dropped 10; count of bases not matched to a gene: 11. In nucleotides, the CDR3 is TGTGCCAGCAGCTGGATTAGCGGGGGCCCCAGGGAGCAGTTCTTC. Residues: CASSWISGGPREQFF.

This clone was seen only once. The genes are TRBV6-5 and TRBJ2-3, with D possibly TRBD2 on 6 matching bases. The CDR3 is made up of 14 amino acids. Germline V gene data show CDR1 as MNHEY and CDR2 as SVGAGI. With 5 bases removed from V and 2 bases from J, the gap between germline ends came to 11 bases. The CDR3, as DNA: TGTGCCAGCAGTAAGGGACTCAACACAGATACGCAGTATTTT. Encoded protein: CASSKGLNTDTQYF.

The chain combines TRBV7-9 with TRBJ1-1; D not certain. CDR3 length equals 13 residues. Germline V gene lookup returns CDR1 SEHNR and CDR2 FQNEAQ (reference sequence). Trimming removed 5 bases at V and 5 bases at J, with 12 bases between. Here the CDR3 reads CASSLSSRTEAFF. The CDR3 DNA is TGTGCCAGCAGCCTAAGCTCGCGGACTGAAGCTTTCTTT.

This chain links TRBV5-1 with TRBJ2-2; maybe TRBD1 (5 bases). CDR3 length: 14 residues. Germline values: CDR1 SGHRS, CDR2 YFSETQ. V was clipped by 4 bases and J by 3 bases, with 10 bases between them. The CDR3 DNA reads as TGCGCCAGCAGCCGGACATCCGACACCGGGGAGCTGTTTTTT. This translates into CASSRTSDTGELFF.

This rearrangement joins TRBV19 to TRBJ2-1; a possible D gene is TRBD1 (7 bases). The CDR3 extends over 14 amino acids. Deletions cut 3 bases from V and 4 bases from J, with 10 bases between. Germline V gives CDR1 LNHDA, CDR2 SQIVND (reference sequence). The CDR3 nucleotides are TGTGCCAGTAGTATGGCAGGGGGGTACAATGAGCAGTTCTTC. It translates to CASSMAGGYNEQFF.

V is TRBV6-5 and J is TRBJ1-2; TRBD1 agrees at 7 bases. The CDR3 has 14 amino acids. CDR1 and CDR2 from the germline V gene are MNHEY and SVGAGI. Losses at the gene ends were 7 bases for V and 0 bases for J; bases not matched to a gene: 5. This chain's CDR3 is CASKGQRPNYGYTF. As DNA, the CDR3 is TGTGCCAGCAAGGGACAGAGGCCTAACTATGGCTACACCTTC.

V and J are TRBV7-2 and TRBJ1-5, with D uncertain. Trimming shortened V by 0 bases and J by 2 bases, and 5 bases separated the two germline ends. Germline V gene data show CDR1 as SGHTA and CDR2 as FQGNSA. The CDR3 consists of 14 residues. The DNA for the CDR3 is TGTGCCAGCAGCTTAGCGCGGGGCAATCAGCCCCAGCATTTT. Its protein is CASSLARGNQPQHF.

This clone has a single count. The chain has TRBV4-3 and TRBJ1-2; 8 bases are a match to TRBD1. Germline CDR1 reads LGHNA; CDR2 reads YSLEER. The CDR3 has 15 amino acids. V gave up 3 bases and J gave up 3 bases; unmatched junction bases: 6. In DNA, the CDR3 is TGCGCCAGCAGCCAGGACCTGGGACAGGACTATGGCTACACCTTC. Translation: CASSQDLGQDYGYTF.

The genes are TRBV2 and TRBJ2-1; TRBD2 matches 11 bases. V lost 7 bases to trimming and J lost 9 bases; unmatched junction nucleotides: 8. Per germline, CDR1 SNHLY and CDR2 FYNNEI. The CDR3 is 14 residues long. The CDR3 sequence is CASNSGGAQSEQFF. The CDR3 DNA reads TGTGCCAGCAATAGCGGGGGGGCTCAGAGTGAGCAGTTCTTC.

This clone was seen only once. The V gene is TRBV6-5, the J gene TRBJ1-2; D is undetermined. From germline, CDR1 is MNHEY and CDR2 SVGAGI. Trimming left V 6 bases short and J 11 bases short, with 19 bases between. The CDR3 runs to 13 residues. CDR3 amino acids: CASRPRASSGYTF. The CDR3 DNA reads TGTGCCAGCAGACCTAGGGCCAGCTCGGGGTACACCTTC.

This clone showed up many times. No conserved phenylalanine or tryptophan is present at the end of the CDR3, so a read error is the likely explanation. No DNA is shown, since the ends of the CDR3 on it are uncertain; the CDR3 is the one TCRdb lists. The chain joins TRBV23-1 to TRBJ1-4; TRBD1 is taken as the D call from the table, unchecked against the DNA. TRBV23-1 is marked as an open reading frame, function uncertain. The CDR3 length equals 9 residues, ends included. CDR3 residues: CASYFRDRS.

The rearrangement links TRBV7-9 to TRBJ2-2; the match to TRBD1 covers 9 bases. The CDR3 totals 15 residues. V was clipped by 6 bases and J by 4 bases; unmatched bases: 6. Germline V gives CDR1 SEHNR, CDR2 FQNEAQ (reference sequence). The CDR3 DNA follows: TGTGCCAGCAGACCGCCGGGACAGGGCACCGGGGAGCTGTTTTTT. It codes for CASRPPGQGTGELFF.

V gene TRBV12-3 or TRBV12-4 combines with J gene TRBJ2-3; D might be TRBD1 (5 bases). V was clipped by 4 bases and J by 8 bases, with 13 bases between them. The CDR3 has 13 residues. This CDR3 is CASSSRSQGTQYF. In DNA form, the CDR3 reads TGTGCCAGCAGTTCCAGGTCTCAGGGTACGCAGTATTTT.

The chain couples TRBV4-2 to TRBJ2-6; D might be TRBD1 (5 bases). This CDR3 has 17 residues. The germline V gene has CDR1 LGHNA and CDR2 YNFKEQ. V dropped 1 base and J dropped 3 bases, with 13 bases sitting between them. The DNA of the CDR3 is TGTGCCAGCAGCCAAGTCGGCAGGGCTGGTGGGGCCAACGTCCTGACTTTC. Translated, it gives CASSQVGRAGGANVLTF.

Relative to its sample, this clone is medium-sized (0.01 to 0.1%). J is TRBJ2-7 and V is TRBV6-2 or TRBV6-3, with 9 bases matching TRBD2. V shed 2 bases and J 3 bases; nucleotides not matched to a gene: 11. CDR1 is MNHEY and CDR2 is SVGEGT in the germline V gene. The CDR3 sequence is 17 residues long. The CDR3 reads CASSYKRGASGNYEQYF. DNA for the CDR3: TGTGCCAGCAGTTACAAGCGGGGGGCCTCGGGTAACTACGAGCAGTACTTC.

This rearrangement joins TRBV7-3 to TRBJ2-3, with 9 bases that match TRBD1. Germline V lookup: CDR1 SGHTA, CDR2 FQGTGA. This CDR3 spans 12 amino acids. The junction had 5 bases not matched to a gene; V was cut back by 4 bases and J by 12 bases. CDR3 loop: CASSSRDRVQYF. Here the CDR3 DNA reads TGTGCCAGCAGCTCCCGGGACAGGGTACAGTATTTT.

This clone was observed once. This chain links TRBV19 with TRBJ1-4; 10 bases are shared with TRBD1. Germline V gene data show CDR1 as LNHDA and CDR2 as SQIVND (reference sequence). This CDR3 spans 14 amino acids. With 4 bases clipped from V and 5 bases from J, the junction kept 1 base outside the gene matches. DNA for the CDR3: TGTGCCAGTAGTAGGGGACAGGGGAATGAAAAACTGTTTTTT. It translates to CASSRGQGNEKLFF.

The gene calls are TRBV24-1 and TRBJ2-1; 7 nucleotides agree with TRBD1. This CDR3 is 15 amino acids long. Germline V gene sequence: CDR1 KGHDR, CDR2 SFDVKD. V lost 3 bases and J lost 4; bases outside the gene matches: 5. CDR3 in DNA: TGTGCCACCAGTGATCCCAGGACAGGTTACAATGAGCAGTTCTTC. This sequence encodes CATSDPRTGYNEQFF.

This clone was seen only once. The V gene is TRBV5-5, the J gene TRBJ2-3, with TRBD1 as a possible D gene (6 bases). Trimming pared 4 bases from V and 1 base from J, leaving 13 bases between. CDR3 size: 15 residues. From germline, CDR1 is SGHKS and CDR2 YYEKEE (reference sequence). CDR3 residues: CASSPQGLGTDTQYF. The CDR3 coding sequence is TGTGCCAGCAGCCCCCAGGGGCTCGGCACAGATACGCAGTATTTT.

The gene calls are TRBV24-1 and TRBJ2-5; the match to TRBD1 covers 7 bases. V was clipped by 4 bases and J by 5 bases; unmatched bases: 15. Germline CDR1 KGHDR, CDR2 SFDVKD. This CDR3 is 17 amino acids long. The CDR3 region is CATSELDRMSDRETQYF. The CDR3 region has the DNA TGTGCCACCAGTGAACTGGACAGGATGTCGGATCGGGAGACCCAGTACTTC.

CDR3 amino acids: CSVLQGEQPQHF. The DNA of the CDR3 is TGCAGCGTCCTACAGGGAGAGCAGCCCCAGCATTTT. The chain couples TRBV29-1 to TRBJ1-5; a weak D match, TRBD1 (6 bases). V dropped 6 bases and J dropped 7 bases, with 13 bases sitting between them. Germline V gene lookup returns CDR1 SQVTM and CDR2 ANQGSEA. CDR3 length: 12 amino acids. The full variable domain, its missing parts supplied by reference TRBV29-1 and TRBJ1-5, is SAVISQKPSRDICQRGTSLTIQCQVDSQVTMMFWYRQQPGQSLTLIATANQGSEATYESGFVIDKFPISRPNLTFSTLTVSNMSPEDSSIYLCSVLQGEQPQHFGDGTRLSIL.

In its sample, this clone ranks as medium-sized. The chain links TRBV4-1 to TRBJ1-5; tentative D call: TRBD1 (6 bases). The CDR3 covers 14 residues. Germline V gene data show CDR1 as MGHRA and CDR2 as YSYEKL. Trimming took 4 bases from V and 4 from J, leaving 11 bases between them. The CDR3 loop is CASSPVGGNQPQHF. The CDR3 bases are TGCGCCAGCAGCCCCGTAGGGGGTAATCAGCCCCAGCATTTT.

The genes are TRBV5-1 and TRBJ1-1; maybe TRBD1 (6 bases). This CDR3 contains 13 residues. Looked up from germline, CDR1 is SGHRS and CDR2 is YFSETQ. Trimming took off 0 bases at V and 5 bases at J, with 8 bases between the two ends. CDR3 sequence (DNA): TGCGCCAGCAGCTTGGGGACAGCAACTGAAGCTTTCTTT. This sequence encodes CASSLGTATEAFF.

This rearrangement joins TRBV5-5 to TRBJ2-5; weak D call: TRBD1 (6 bases). The CDR3 is 16 residues long. Deletions cut 3 bases from V and 1 base from J, with 16 bases between. In germline, CDR1 is SGHKS, CDR2 YYEKEE (reference sequence). The CDR3 DNA is TGTGCCAGCAGCTACAGTCCCCACAGGGCCCAAGAGACCCAGTACTTC. Translation: CASSYSPHRAQETQYF.

The chain couples TRBV9 to TRBJ2-2, with D possibly TRBD1 on 5 matching bases. The germline V and J ends were trimmed by 4 bases and 6 bases, with 10 bases remaining between them. The CDR3 contains 13 residues. The germline gives CDR1 SGDLS, CDR2 YYNGEE. The CDR3 nucleotides read TGTGCCAGCAGCCTAAGGGGCCCCGGGGAGCTGTTTTTT. Its translation: CASSLRGPGELFF. Complete variable domain (other parts from reference TRBV9 and TRBJ2-2): DSGVTQTPKHLITATGQRVTLRCSPRSGDLSVYWYQQSLDQGLQFLIQYYNGEERAKGNILERFSAQQFPDLHSELNLSSLELGDSALYFCASSLRGPGELFFGEGSRLTVL.

Here the CDR3 reads CASSLGQGARDTQYF. The CDR3 DNA sequence: TGTGCCAGCAGCTTAGGGCAGGGGGCACGAGATACGCAGTATTTT. This chain links TRBV7-2 with TRBJ2-3; 8 positions agree with TRBD1. CDR3 length: 15 residues. Germline V gene sequence: CDR1 SGHTA, CDR2 FQGNSA. J gave up 5 bases and V 1 base, and 5 bases lay outside the gene matches.

This chain connects TRBV6-5 to TRBJ2-2; 7 positions match TRBD1. The germline gives CDR1 MNHEY, CDR2 SVGAGI. CDR3 size: 12 residues. Trimming at V came to 6 bases and at J to 9 bases, leaving 4 bases not matched to a gene. The CDR3 bases are TGTGCCAGCAGCCGACAGGGCAGGGAGCTGTTTTTT. It codes for CASSRQGRELFF.

Here the CDR3 DNA reads TGTGCCAGCAGCCAAGGAAAGGGGGAGACAGATACGCAGTATTTT. Amino acid sequence: CASSQGKGETDTQYF. The genes are TRBV4-2 and TRBJ2-3, with a weak D call TRBD1 (6 bases). The V end lost 1 base, the J end lost 3 bases, and 11 bases lay between the germline ends. This CDR3 is 15 amino acids long. Germline V gene data show CDR1 as LGHNA and CDR2 as YNFKEQ.

This clone has only one observation. The chain uses TRBV6-5 and TRBJ1-2, with D possibly matching TRBD1 (5 bases). This CDR3 has 14 residues. V was clipped by 0 bases and J by 8 bases, with 13 bases between them. Germline CDR1 reads MNHEY; CDR2 reads SVGAGI. The CDR3 DNA sequence: TGTGCCAGCAGTTACTCGGGTAGGGAGGGGGGCTACACCTTC. Protein sequence: CASSYSGREGGYTF.